This T cell receptor beta chain was retrieved from a study of OX40 agonist ivuxolimab in advanced cancers. Study at large: The eligibility criteria allowed prior anti-PD-1, anti-PD-L1 or anti-CTLA-4 therapy, and under 50% had some. Points from the study as a whole: Partial responders at 0.1-3.0 mg/kg had among the lowest clonal expansion. It was not determined which antigens were specifically recognized by the peripheral T cells that had undergone clonal expansion.

A remark on this clone: Its target is not known.

Germline V gives CDR1 SGDLS, CDR2 YYNGEE. The CDR3 has 14 amino acids. V was clipped by 7 bases and J by 5 bases, with 16 bases between them. The repertoire was sequenced with immunoSEQ multiplex PCR; TCRdb's copy has only in-frame clones and lacks some. Among approximately 19,000 clones listed, 86% were seen once. The sample was CD4+ or CD8+ T cells sorted from blood, taken in a trial of the OX40 agonist ivuxolimab. This receptor was obtained from an adult with an advanced solid tumor such as melanoma, head and neck, liver or kidney cancer. The rearrangement links TRBV9 to TRBJ2-1; the D gene is possibly TRBD2 (6 bases). The CDR3 protein is CASEPGLTNNEQFF. The CDR3 DNA reads as TGTGCCAGCGAACCGGGACTGACTAACAATGAGCAGTTCTTC.